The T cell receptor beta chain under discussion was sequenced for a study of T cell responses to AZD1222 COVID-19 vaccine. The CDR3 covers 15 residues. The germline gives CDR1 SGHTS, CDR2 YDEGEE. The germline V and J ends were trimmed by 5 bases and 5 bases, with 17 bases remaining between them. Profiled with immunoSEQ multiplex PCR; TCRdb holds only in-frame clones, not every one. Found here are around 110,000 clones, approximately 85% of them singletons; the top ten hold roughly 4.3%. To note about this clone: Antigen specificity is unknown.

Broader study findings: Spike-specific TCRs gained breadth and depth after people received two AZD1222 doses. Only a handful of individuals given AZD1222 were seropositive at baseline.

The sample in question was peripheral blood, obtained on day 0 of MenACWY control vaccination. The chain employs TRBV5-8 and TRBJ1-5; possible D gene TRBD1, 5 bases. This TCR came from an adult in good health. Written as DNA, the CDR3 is TGTGCCAGCAGTTTTGGGGGTCAGAATCATCAGCCCCAGCATTTT. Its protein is CASSFGGQNHQPQHF. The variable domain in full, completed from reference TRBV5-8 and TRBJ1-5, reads EAGVTQSPTHLIKTRGQQATLRCSPISGHTSVYWYQQALGLGLQFLLWYDEGEERNRGNFPPRFSGRQFPNYSSELNVNALELEDSALYLCASSFGGQNHQPQHFGDGTRLSIL.